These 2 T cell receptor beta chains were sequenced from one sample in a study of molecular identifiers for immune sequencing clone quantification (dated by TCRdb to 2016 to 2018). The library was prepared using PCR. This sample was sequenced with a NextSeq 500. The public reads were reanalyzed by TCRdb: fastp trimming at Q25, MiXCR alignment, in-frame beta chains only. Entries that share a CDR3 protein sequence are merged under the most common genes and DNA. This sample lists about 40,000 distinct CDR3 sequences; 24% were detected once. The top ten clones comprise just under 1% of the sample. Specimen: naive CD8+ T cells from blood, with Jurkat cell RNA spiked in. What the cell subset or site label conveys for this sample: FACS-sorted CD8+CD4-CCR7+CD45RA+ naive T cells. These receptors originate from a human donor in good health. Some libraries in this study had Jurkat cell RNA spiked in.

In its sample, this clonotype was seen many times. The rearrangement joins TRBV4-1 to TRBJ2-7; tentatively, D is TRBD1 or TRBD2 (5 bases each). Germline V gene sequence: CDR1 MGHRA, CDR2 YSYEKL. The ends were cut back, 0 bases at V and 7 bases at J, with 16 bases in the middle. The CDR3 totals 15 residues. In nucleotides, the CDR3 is TGCGCCAGCAGCCAAGATCCCGGGGCCCTCCTGGAGCAGTACTTC. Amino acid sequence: CASSQDPGALLEQYF.

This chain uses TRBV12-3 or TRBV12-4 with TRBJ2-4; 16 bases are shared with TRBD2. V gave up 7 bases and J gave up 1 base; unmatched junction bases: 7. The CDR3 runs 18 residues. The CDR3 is CASNPGTSGGGAKNIQYF. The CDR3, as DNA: TGTGCCAGCAATCCCGGGACTAGCGGGGGGGGGGCCAAAAACATTCAGTACTTC.